Each of the 14 T cell receptor delta chains below was sequenced from the same sample in a study of gamma-delta T cells after stem cell transplantation. TCRdb redid clone calling on the RT-PCR reads using CATT. The data show roughly 2,400 delta-chain clones, over 20% seen once. The sample was gamma-delta T cells. These receptor sequences come from a human donor. It is not recorded whose cells these are; they may come from a transplant donor.

Sample share makes this clone medium-sized (0.01 to 0.1%). The J gene is TRDJ1, the V gene TRDV2; 11 bases map to TRDD3. CDR1 is GEAIGNYY, CDR2 EKD, per germline. This CDR3 has 17 amino acids. Trimming at V came to 2 bases and at J to 1 base, leaving 8 bases not matched to a gene. CDR3 protein: CACDKAAGGYPTDKLIF. CDR3 nucleotides: TGTGCCTGTGACAAGGCGGCTGGGGGATACCCCACCGATAAACTCATCTTT.

The chain is built from TRDV1 and TRDJ1; maybe TRDD2 (6 bases). The V end was cut by 0 bases, the J end by 0 bases, with 17 bases between. This CDR3 has 18 residues. CDR1 TSWWSYY and CDR2 QGS come from the germline V gene. In DNA form, the CDR3 reads TGTGCTCTTGGGGAACTAGCTCCTACCCTAACGTACACCGATAAACTCATCTTT. Protein: CALGELAPTLTYTDKLIF.

Sample share makes this clone large. The sample holds other DNA sequences that translate to the same CDR3. The chain is built from TRDV2 and TRDJ2; 13 bases match TRDD3. Germline assignment: CDR1 GEAIGNYY and CDR2 EKD. The CDR3 sequence is 15 residues long. The junction had 1 base not matched to a gene; V was cut back by 1 base and J by 6 bases. The CDR3 loop reads CACDTLGDTPAQLFF. CDR3 DNA sequence: TGTGCCTGTGACACACTGGGGGATACGCCAGCACAACTCTTCTTT.

This clone has only a few counts. The chain couples TRDV1 to TRDJ1; TRDD2 is a possible D gene (6 bases). Germline V CDR1 and CDR2: TSWWSYY, QGS. V shed 0 bases and J shed 0 bases, with 23 bases lying between them. The CDR3 extends over 20 amino acids. The CDR3 coding sequence is TGTGCTCTTGGGGAACTAGCGCGTCTTCCTCGGGGACCCTACACCGATAAACTCATCTTT. Translated: CALGELARLPRGPYTDKLIF.

V usage is TRDV1 and J usage is TRDJ2; the match to TRDD3 covers 8 bases. In the absence of a J gene in TCRdb, the DNA was matched to germline to assign it here. The V segment lost 4 bases and the J segment 0 bases; nucleotides outside the gene matches: 16. Germline V gene data show CDR1 as TSWWSYY and CDR2 as QGS. This CDR3 spans 20 amino acids. CDR3 in amino acids: CALGAPSRYWGPTLTAQLFF. The CDR3 coding sequence is TGTGCTCTTGGGGCGCCTTCTAGGTACTGGGGGCCCACTTTGACAGCACAACTCTTCTTT.

This chain links TRDV3 with TRDJ2; 9 nucleotides agree with TRDD3. With 0 bases clipped from V and 4 bases from J, the junction kept 21 bases outside the gene matches. Per germline, CDR1 TVYSNPD and CDR2 GDNSRS (reference sequence). The CDR3 is 20 amino acids. The CDR3 nucleotides read TGTGCCTTTAGCTCCTTAAGGTCTTACTGGGGGAGACCACGGACAGCACAACTCTTCTTT. As protein: CAFSSLRSYWGRPRTAQLFF.

Concerning this clone: A read error may produce the germline difference seen at one junction end. The same CDR3 also results from other DNA sequences found in this sample. V is TRDV1 and J is TRDJ1; D unresolved. The CDR3 has 14 residues. The germline CDR1 and CDR2 sequences are TSWWSYY and QGS. Written as DNA, the CDR3 is TGTGCTCTTGGGACCCAGGGGCGCACCGATAAGCTCATCTTT. Its translation: CALGTQGRTDKLIF.

V usage is TRDV3 and J usage is TRDJ1; 7 nucleotides match TRDD3. The J gene was not available in TCRdb and was assigned here by matching the DNA to germline segments. V shed 4 bases and J 4 bases; nucleotides not matched to a gene: 18. The CDR3 covers 16 residues. CDR1 and CDR2 from the germline V gene are TVYSNPD and GDNSRS (reference sequence). CDR3 coding DNA: TGTGCCTGCGGCGGGTGCTGGGGGGTTGTTGGCGATAAACTCATCTTT. Translated: CACGGCWGVVGDKLIF.

With regard to this clone: This may stem from a read error, because a much larger clone lies one nucleotide away. The chain employs TRDV2 and TRDJ3; TRDD3 agrees at 10 bases. TCRdb leaves out the J gene; it was filled in here by matching the DNA to germline. The CDR3 is made up of 18 amino acids. CDR1 and CDR2 (germline): GEAIGNYY, EKD. The CDR3 DNA sequence: TGTGCCTGTGACACCGGGGGATACGCGTCCTGGGGCACCCGACAGATGTTTTTC. Its protein product is CACDTGGYASWGTRQMFF.

The chain recombines TRDV1 with TRDJ1; weak D call: TRDD3 (5 bases). Trimming took off 1 base at V and 4 bases at J, with 16 bases between the two ends. Germline CDR1 TSWWSYY, CDR2 QGS. CDR3 length equals 16 residues. The CDR3 DNA sequence: TGTGCTCTTGGGGAACACAAAGCCCTCGGGATCGATAAACTCATCTTT. Translated: CALGEHKALGIDKLIF.

This clone turned up a few times. This sequence joins TRDV2 and TRDJ3; 13 bases are a match to TRDD3. Germline CDR1 reads GEAIGNYY; CDR2 reads EKD. The CDR3 is 19 residues long. The J segment lost 6 bases and the V segment lost 3 bases, leaving 10 bases of the junction unmatched. CDR3 DNA: TGTGCCTGTGACCCCGTACTGGGGGATACGCTATTGGACACCCGACAGATGTTTTTC. It yields the protein CACDPVLGDTLLDTRQMFF.

In regard to this clone: A much larger clone differs from this one at a single base, so this may be a read error. Other DNA variants within this sample encode the same CDR3. The V gene was left uncalled, and the J gene is TRDJ3; the table's D call of TRDD3 was not tested on the DNA. This CDR3 spans 18 amino acids. The DNA of the CDR3 is TGTGCCTGTGATACCGTACTGGGGGATACTTGGGACACCCGACAGATGTTTTTC. Amino acids: CACDTVLGDTWDTRQMFF.

This chain connects TRDV2 to TRDJ1, with D perhaps matching TRDD3 (6 bases). TCRdb records no J gene; here it was assigned by comparing the DNA to germline. The length of the CDR3 is 20 residues. Germline V gene data show CDR1 as GEAIGNYY and CDR2 as EKD. The V end lost 0 bases, the J end lost 0 bases, and 25 bases lay between the germline ends. CDR3 amino acids: CACDTGTYWVRRRYTDKLIF. In DNA form, the CDR3 reads TGTGCCTGTGACACCGGGACGTACTGGGTGAGACGTCGGTACACCGATAAACTCATCTTT.

The chain carries TRDV3 and TRDJ1; TRDD3 aligns across 7 bases. No J gene is reported in TCRdb; it was inferred here by comparing the DNA with germline. Germline assignment: CDR1 TVYSNPD and CDR2 GDNSRS (reference sequence). This CDR3 spans 19 amino acids. The V gene end was trimmed by 1 base and the J gene end by 5 bases; junction bases not matched to a gene: 25. The CDR3, as DNA: TGTGCCTTTAAGTCCACGGGGGATGACGAAGGATGGGGCAGAGATAAACTCATCTTT. This sequence encodes CAFKSTGDDEGWGRDKLIF.